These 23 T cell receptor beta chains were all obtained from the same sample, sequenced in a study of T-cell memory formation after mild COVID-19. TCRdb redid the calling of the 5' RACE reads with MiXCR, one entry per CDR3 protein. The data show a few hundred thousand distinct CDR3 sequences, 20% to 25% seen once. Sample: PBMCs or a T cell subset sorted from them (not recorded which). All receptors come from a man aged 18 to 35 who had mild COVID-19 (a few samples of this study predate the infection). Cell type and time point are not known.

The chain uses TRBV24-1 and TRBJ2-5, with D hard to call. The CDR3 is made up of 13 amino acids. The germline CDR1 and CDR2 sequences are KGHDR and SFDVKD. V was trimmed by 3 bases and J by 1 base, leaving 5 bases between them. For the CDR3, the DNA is TGTGCCACCAGTGATCCACCCCAAGAGACCCAGTACTTC. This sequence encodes CATSDPPQETQYF.

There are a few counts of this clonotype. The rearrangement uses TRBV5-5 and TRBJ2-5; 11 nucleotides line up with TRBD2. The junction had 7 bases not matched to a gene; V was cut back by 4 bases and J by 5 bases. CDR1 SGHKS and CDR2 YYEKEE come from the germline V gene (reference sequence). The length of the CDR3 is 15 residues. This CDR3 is CASSTYGTSGETQYF. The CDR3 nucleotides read TGTGCCAGCAGCACATACGGGACTAGCGGTGAGACCCAGTACTTC.

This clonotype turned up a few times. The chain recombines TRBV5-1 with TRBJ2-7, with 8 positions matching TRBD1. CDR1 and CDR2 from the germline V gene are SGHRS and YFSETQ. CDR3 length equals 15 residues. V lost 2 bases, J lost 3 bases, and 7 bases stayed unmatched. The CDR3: CASSFGQGANYEQYF. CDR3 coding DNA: TGCGCCAGCAGCTTTGGCCAGGGGGCTAACTACGAGCAGTACTTC.

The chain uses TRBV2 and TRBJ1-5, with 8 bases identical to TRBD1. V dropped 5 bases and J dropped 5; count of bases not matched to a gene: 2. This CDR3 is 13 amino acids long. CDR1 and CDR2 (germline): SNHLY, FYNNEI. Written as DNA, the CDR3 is TGTGCCAGCAGTAACAGGGGGGATCAGCCCCAGCATTTT. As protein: CASSNRGDQPQHF. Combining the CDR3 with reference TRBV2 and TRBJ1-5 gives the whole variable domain EPEVTQTPSHQVTQMGQEVILRCVPISNHLYFYWYRQILGQKVEFLVSFYNNEISEKSEIFDDQFSVERPDGSNFTLKIRSTKLEDSAMYFCASSNRGDQPQHFGDGTRLSIL.

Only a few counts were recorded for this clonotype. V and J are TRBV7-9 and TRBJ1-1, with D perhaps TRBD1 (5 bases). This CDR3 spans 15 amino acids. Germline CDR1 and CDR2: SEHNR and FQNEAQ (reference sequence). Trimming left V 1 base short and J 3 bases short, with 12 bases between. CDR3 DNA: TGTGCCAGCAGCTTAGGGGCCGGGGGGGACACTGAAGCTTTCTTT. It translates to CASSLGAGGDTEAFF.

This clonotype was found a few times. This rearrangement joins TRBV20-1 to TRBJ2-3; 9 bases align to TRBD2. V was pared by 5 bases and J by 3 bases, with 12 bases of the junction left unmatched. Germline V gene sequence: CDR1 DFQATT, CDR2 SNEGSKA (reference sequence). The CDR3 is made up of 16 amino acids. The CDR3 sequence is CSAAGGGGVVTDTQYF. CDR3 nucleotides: TGCAGTGCTGCGGGAGGGGGGGGCGTTGTAACAGATACGCAGTATTTT.

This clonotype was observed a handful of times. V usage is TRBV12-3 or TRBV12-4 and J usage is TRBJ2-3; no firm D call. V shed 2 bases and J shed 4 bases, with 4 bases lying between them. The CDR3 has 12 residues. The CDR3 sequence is CASSLYPDTQYF. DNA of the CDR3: TGTGCCAGCAGTTTATATCCAGATACGCAGTATTTT.

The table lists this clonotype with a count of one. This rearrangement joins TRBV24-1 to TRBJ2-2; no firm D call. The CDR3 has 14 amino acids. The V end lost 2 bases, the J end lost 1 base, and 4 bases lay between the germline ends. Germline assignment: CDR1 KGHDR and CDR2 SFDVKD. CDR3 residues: CATSDWGNTGELFF. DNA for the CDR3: TGTGCCACCAGTGATTGGGGGAACACCGGGGAGCTGTTTTTT.

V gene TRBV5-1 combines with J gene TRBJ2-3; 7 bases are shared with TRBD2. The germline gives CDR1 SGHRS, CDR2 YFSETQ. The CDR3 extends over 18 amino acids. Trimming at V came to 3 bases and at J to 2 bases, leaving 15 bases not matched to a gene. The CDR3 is CASSSGLAAFLTTDTQYF. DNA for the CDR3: TGCGCCAGCAGCTCAGGGCTAGCGGCATTTCTAACCACAGATACGCAGTATTTT.

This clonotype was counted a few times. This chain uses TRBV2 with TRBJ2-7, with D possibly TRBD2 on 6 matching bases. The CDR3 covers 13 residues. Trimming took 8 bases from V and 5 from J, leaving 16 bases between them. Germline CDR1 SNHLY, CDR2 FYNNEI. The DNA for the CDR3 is TGTGCCAGCCGGCGTGCGGGGACGAACGAGCAGTACTTC. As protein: CASRRAGTNEQYF.

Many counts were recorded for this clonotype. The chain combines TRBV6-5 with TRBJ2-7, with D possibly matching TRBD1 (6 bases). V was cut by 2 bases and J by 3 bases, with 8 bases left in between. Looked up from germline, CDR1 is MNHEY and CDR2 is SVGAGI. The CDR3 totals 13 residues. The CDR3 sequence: CASSYGTYYEQYF. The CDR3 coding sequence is TGTGCCAGCAGTTACGGGACATACTACGAGCAGTACTTC.

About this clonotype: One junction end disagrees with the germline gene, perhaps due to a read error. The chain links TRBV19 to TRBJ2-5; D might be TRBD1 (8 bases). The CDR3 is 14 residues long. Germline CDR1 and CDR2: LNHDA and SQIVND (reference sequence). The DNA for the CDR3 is TGTGACAGTAGTATCGACAGGGGAGGGGAGACCCAGTACTTC. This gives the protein CDSSIDRGGETQYF.

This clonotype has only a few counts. As DNA, the CDR3 is TGTGCCAGCAGGAATAGGGTGTCCTACAATGAGCAGTTCTTC. This encodes CASRNRVSYNEQFF. This chain connects TRBV12-3 or TRBV12-4 to TRBJ2-1; D gene uncertain. CDR3 length: 14 amino acids. Trimming took 6 bases from V and 1 from J, leaving 10 bases between them.

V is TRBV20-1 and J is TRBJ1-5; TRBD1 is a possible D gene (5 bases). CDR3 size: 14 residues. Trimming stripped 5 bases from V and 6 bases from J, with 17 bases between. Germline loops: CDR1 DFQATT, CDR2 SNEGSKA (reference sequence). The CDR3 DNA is TGCAGTGCTTCGCCGGGCAGGGCCGCTCAGCCCCAGCATTTT. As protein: CSASPGRAAQPQHF.

The CDR3, as DNA: TGTGCCAGCAGTGAACAGGTGGTCGGTGCAGGGCTATGGACTGAAGCTTTCTTT. This sequence encodes CASSEQVVGAGLWTEAFF. The rearrangement joins TRBV25-1 to TRBJ1-1, with D possibly being TRBD1 (5 bases). Per the germline V gene, CDR1 is MGHDK and CDR2 is SYGVNS. The CDR3 spans 18 residues. V was trimmed by 2 bases and J by 5 bases, leaving 24 bases between them.

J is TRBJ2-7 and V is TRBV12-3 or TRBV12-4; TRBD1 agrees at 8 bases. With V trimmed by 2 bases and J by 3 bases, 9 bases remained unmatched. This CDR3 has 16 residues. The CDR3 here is CASSLPDRVQLYEQYF. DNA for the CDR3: TGTGCCAGCAGTTTACCGGACAGGGTTCAACTCTACGAGCAGTACTTC.

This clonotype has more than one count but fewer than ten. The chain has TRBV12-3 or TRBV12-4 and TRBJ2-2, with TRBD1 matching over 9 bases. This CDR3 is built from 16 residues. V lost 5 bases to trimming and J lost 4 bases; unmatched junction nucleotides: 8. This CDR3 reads CASSPLTGGSTGELFF. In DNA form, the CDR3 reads TGTGCCAGCAGTCCCTTGACAGGGGGAAGCACCGGGGAGCTGTTTTTT.

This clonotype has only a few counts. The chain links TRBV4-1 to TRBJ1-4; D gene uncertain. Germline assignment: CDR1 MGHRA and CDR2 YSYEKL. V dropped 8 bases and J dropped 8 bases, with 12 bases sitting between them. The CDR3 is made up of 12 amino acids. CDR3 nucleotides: TGCGCCAGCCCCCGGAGAGGGGAAAAACTGTTTTTT. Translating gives CASPRRGEKLFF.

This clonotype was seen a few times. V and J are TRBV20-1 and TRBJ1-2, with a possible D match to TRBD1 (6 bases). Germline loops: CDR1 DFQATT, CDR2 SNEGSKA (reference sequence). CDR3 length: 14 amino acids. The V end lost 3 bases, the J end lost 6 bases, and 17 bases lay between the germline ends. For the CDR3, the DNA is TGCAGTGCTAGCCCCGGGGGCGTGGCTCATGGCTACACCTTC. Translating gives CSASPGGVAHGYTF.

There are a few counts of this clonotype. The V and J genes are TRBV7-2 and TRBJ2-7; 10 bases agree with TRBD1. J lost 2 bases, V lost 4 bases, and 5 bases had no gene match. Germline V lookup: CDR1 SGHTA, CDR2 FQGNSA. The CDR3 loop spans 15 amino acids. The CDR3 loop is CASSSGQGSPYEQYF. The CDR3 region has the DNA TGTGCCAGCAGCTCGGGACAGGGGAGTCCCTACGAGCAGTACTTC.

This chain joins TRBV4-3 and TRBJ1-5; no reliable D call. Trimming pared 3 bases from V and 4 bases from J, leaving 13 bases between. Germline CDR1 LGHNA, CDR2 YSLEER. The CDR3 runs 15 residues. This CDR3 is CASSQRHRGNQPQHF. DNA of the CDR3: TGCGCCAGCAGCCAGCGACATCGGGGAAATCAGCCCCAGCATTTT.

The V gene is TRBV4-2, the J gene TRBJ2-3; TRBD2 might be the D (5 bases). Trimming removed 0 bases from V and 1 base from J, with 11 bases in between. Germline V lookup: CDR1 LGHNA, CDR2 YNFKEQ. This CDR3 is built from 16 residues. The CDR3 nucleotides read TGTGCCAGCAGCCAAGATCGGGGTTCCCGCACAGATACGCAGTATTTT. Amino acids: CASSQDRGSRTDTQYF.

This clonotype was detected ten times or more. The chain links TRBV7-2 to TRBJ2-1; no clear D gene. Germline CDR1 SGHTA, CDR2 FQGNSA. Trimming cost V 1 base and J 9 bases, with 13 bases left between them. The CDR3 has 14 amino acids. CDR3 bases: TGTGCCAGCAGCTTAGGTAACGGAAGAGGTGAGCAGTTCTTC. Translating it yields CASSLGNGRGEQFF.